Listed below are T cell receptor beta chains from one sample, sequenced in a study of cytomegalovirus exposure and HLA in healthy donors. The repertoire was sequenced with immunoSEQ multiplex PCR; TCRdb's copy has only in-frame clones and lacks some. This table has 130,000 or so clones, just under 80% appearing once. Sequenced sample: PBMCs. These receptor sequences come from a woman between 18 and 30 years old in good health and CMV-seronegative. CDR3s include the opening cysteine and the closing phenylalanine or tryptophan. A D gene is named only where the DNA matches it firmly. Size is omitted from some rows. Given values are once, few, many or a class for expanded clones.

v_call	d_call	clone_size	j_call	cdr3_nt	cdr3_aa
TRBV5-8	-	-	TRBJ1-1	TGTGCCAGCAGCTACGTCCCGGGACATCTCCGATTT	CASSYVPGHLRF
TRBV30	TRBD2	-	TRBJ2-1	TGTGCCTGGAGGTGGGCTAGCGGCTACAATGAGCAGTTCTTC	CAWRWASGYNEQFF
TRBV7-4	-	-	TRBJ2-7	TGTGCCAGCAGCTTAAGGGACTGGGGGTTGGGGTACGAGCAGTACTTC	CASSLRDWGLGYEQYF
TRBV10-2	-	-	TRBJ2-2	TGCGCCAGCAGTCCGCCGACTAGTATTACGAGCGGGGAGCTGTTTTTT	CASSPPTSITSGELFF
TRBV29-1	-	-	TRBJ2-3	TGCACCTACGCGCCTAGCCATAGCACAGATACGCAGTATTTT	CTYAPSHSTDTQYF
TRBV5-4	TRBD2	-	TRBJ2-3	TGTGCCAGCAGCAATAGCGGGAGGGCTGATACGCAGTATTTT	CASSNSGRADTQYF
TRBV18	-	-	TRBJ1-1	TGTGCCAGCTCAGTCAACCGGGAGAACACTGAAGCTTTCTTT	CASSVNRENTEAFF
TRBV10-3	-	few	TRBJ1-4	TGTGCCATCAGTGAGTCGAAAGGGGGAACTAATGAAAAACTGTTTTTT	CAISESKGGTNEKLFF
TRBV7-2	TRBD1	once	TRBJ1-1	TGTGCCAGCAGCGTGTGGACAGGGAACACTGAAGCTTTCTTT	CASSVWTGNTEAFF
TRBV2	TRBD1	once	TRBJ1-5	TGTGCCAGCAGTGGACAGGGTGGTGGCAATCAGCCCCAGCATTTT	CASSGQGGGNQPQHF
TRBV4-1	TRBD2	-	TRBJ2-1	TGCGCCAGCAGCCAATCCGGGACTAGCGGGGGAGGGTACTCTCCAAAGAAGTTCTTC	CASSQSGTSGGGYSPKKFF
TRBV10-1	TRBD1	-	TRBJ2-7	TGCGCCACCGCGGACAGGGCGGACTACGAGCAGTACTTC	CATADRADYEQYF
TRBV7-2	-	-	TRBJ2-5	TGTGCCAGCTCCCCCGGGGTCTTCCTTCAAGAGACCCAGTACTTC	CASSPGVFLQETQYF
TRBV19	-	once	TRBJ1-1	TGTGCCAGTAGTCTGGCAGGACAGAGCACTGAAGCTTTCTTT	CASSLAGQSTEAFF
TRBV6-7	TRBD2	-	TRBJ2-7	TGTGCCAGCAGTTACGTTAGGCTAGCGGCAGCCTACGAGCAGTACTTC	CASSYVRLAAAYEQYF
TRBV5-1	-	-	TRBJ1-1	TGCGCCAGCAGCTCCAGAGTCCCGGGTCGGAACACTGAAGCTTTCTTT	CASSSRVPGRNTEAFF
TRBV7-9	-	-	TRBJ1-1	TGTGCCAGCAGCTCTCCAGAGAACACTGAAGCTTTCTTT	CASSSPENTEAFF
TRBV6-1	-	-	TRBJ2-1	TGTGCCAGCAGTCCCCTGGTGGGAGACTACAATGAGCAGTTCTTC	CASSPLVGDYNEQFF
TRBV5-1	TRBD2	-	TRBJ2-3	TGCGCCAGCAGCCTCGGGAGGGGGAGAAGGGATACGCAGTATTTT	CASSLGRGRRDTQYF
TRBV10-3	TRBD2	-	TRBJ2-2	TGTGCCATCAGTGCTAGGCTAGCGGAGACCGGGGAGCTGTTTTTT	CAISARLAETGELFF